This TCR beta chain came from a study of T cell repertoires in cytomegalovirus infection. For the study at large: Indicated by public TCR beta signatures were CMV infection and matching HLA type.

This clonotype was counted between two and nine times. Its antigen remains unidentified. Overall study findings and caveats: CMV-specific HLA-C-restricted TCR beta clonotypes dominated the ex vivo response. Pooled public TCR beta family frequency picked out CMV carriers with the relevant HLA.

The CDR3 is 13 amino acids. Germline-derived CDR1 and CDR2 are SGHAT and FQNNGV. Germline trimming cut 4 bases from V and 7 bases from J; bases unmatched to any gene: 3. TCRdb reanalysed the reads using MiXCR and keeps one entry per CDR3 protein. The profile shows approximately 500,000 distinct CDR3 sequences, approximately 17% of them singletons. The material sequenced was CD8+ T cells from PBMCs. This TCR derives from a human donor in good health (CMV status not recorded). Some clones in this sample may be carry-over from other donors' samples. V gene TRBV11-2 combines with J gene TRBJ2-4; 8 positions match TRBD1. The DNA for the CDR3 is TGTGCCAGCAGCTCTCAGGGGGCGAACATTCAGTACTTC. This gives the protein CASSSQGANIQYF.